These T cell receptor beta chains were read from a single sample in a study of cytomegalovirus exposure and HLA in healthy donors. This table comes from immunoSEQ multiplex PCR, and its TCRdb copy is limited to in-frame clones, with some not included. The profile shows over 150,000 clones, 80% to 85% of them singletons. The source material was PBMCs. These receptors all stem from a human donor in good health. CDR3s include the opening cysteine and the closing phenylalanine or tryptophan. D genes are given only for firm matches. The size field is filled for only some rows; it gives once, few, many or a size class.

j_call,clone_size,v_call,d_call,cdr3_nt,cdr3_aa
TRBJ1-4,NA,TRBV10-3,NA,TGTGCCATCAGAAAGGGGGTGGGTAATACAAATGAAAAACTGTTTTTT,CAIRKGVGNTNEKLFF
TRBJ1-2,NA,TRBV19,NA,TGTGCCAGTAGTATAACAGGCCAAGGAGGCTACACCTTC,CASSITGQGGYTF
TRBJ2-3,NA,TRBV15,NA,TGTGCCACCAGCAGAGCTCTCACCGGAGATACGCAGTATTTT,CATSRALTGDTQYF
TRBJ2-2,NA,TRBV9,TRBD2,TGTGCCAGCAGCGTGGCAGCTACTAGCGGGAGCACCGGGGAGCTGTTTTTT,CASSVAATSGSTGELFF
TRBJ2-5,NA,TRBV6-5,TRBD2,TGTGCCAGCAGTTACTCTGGGGGGGGGCAAGAGACCCAGTACTTC,CASSYSGGGQETQYF
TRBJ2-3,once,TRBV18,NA,TGTGCCAGCGCTACGGATACGCAGTATTTT,CASATDTQYF
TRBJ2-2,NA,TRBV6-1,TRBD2,TGTGCCAGCAGTAGCGGGGAGAGCGGGGAGCTGTTTTTT,CASSSGESGELFF
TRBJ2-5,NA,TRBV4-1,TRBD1,TGCGCCAGCAGCCATTACGGGACAGGGTTCGGGGAGACCCAGTACTTC,CASSHYGTGFGETQYF
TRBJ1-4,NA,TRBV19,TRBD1,TGTGCCAGTAGTATAACGTACAGGGGGCATGTCGAAAAACTGTTTTTT,CASSITYRGHVEKLFF
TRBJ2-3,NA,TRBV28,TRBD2,TGTGCCAGCAGTTTTTATGACGGGGGGGCCCGCACAGATACGCAGTATTTT,CASSFYDGGARTDTQYF
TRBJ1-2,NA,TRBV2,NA,TGTGCCAGCAGTGCAGGGGCCGCCTATGGCTACACCTTC,CASSAGAAYGYTF
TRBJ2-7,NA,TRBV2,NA,TGTGCCAGCAGTGATTACACCTCCTACGAGCAGTACTTC,CASSDYTSYEQYF
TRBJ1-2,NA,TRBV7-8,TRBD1,TGTGCCAGCAGCCCGGACAGGGCTGGCGATGGCTACACCTTC,CASSPDRAGDGYTF
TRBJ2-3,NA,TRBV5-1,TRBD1,TGCGCCAGCAGCCTTGGACAGGGGGGTAGGACAGATACGCAGTATTTT,CASSLGQGGRTDTQYF